The 23 T cell receptor beta chains presented below share a single source sample, sequenced in a study of Graves' ophthalmopathy and Graves' hyperthyroidism. RNA transcripts were the source from which TCR beta CDR3 regions were amplified. HTBI-primed first-round RT-PCR preceded second-round multiplex PCR. TCRdb analysed the multiplex PCR reads with MiXCR anew, one entry per CDR3 protein. The sample holds approximately 380,000 distinct CDR3 sequences, more than 20% seen once. Sequenced material: peripheral blood. These receptors were obtained from a young woman with stable Graves' hyperthyroidism.

V usage is TRBV11-2 and J usage is TRBJ2-3; D unresolved. V shed 5 bases and J shed 2 bases, with 17 bases lying between them. The length of the CDR3 is 16 residues. Germline loops: CDR1 SGHAT, CDR2 FQNNGV. The CDR3 protein is CASSTLGRATTDTQYF. The DNA for the CDR3 is TGTGCCAGCAGCACCTTGGGTAGGGCCACCACAGATACGCAGTATTTT.

This clonotype was detected many times. The gene calls are TRBV2 and TRBJ2-4, with TRBD1 matching 8 bases. CDR3 size: 15 residues. Unmatched junction bases numbered 3, after V lost 5 bases and J lost 0 bases. Germline V gene lookup returns CDR1 SNHLY and CDR2 FYNNEI. The CDR3 loop is CASSRQGLAKNIQYF. The CDR3 DNA follows: TGTGCCAGCAGTCGACAGGGGCTAGCCAAAAACATTCAGTACTTC.

This clonotype was recorded many times. The chain carries TRBV7-8 and TRBJ1-1, with D tentatively TRBD1 (6 bases). The germline V gene has CDR1 SGHVS and CDR2 FQNEAQ. V lost 2 bases and J lost 0, with 10 bases in between. The CDR3 contains 15 residues. The DNA for the CDR3 is TGTGCCAGCAGCTTAAGGACAGTAATGAACACTGAAGCTTTCTTT. Residues: CASSLRTVMNTEAFF.

This clonotype appeared many times. The CDR3 spells CASSAGTGQETQYF. CDR3 nucleotide sequence: TGTGCCAGTAGTGCGGGGACAGGGCAAGAGACCCAGTACTTC. The gene calls are TRBV19 and TRBJ2-5, with 9 nucleotides matching TRBD1. Germline CDR1 reads LNHDA; CDR2 reads SQIVND (reference sequence). CDR3 size: 14 residues. V lost 5 bases and J lost 2; bases outside the gene matches: 3.

The chain recombines TRBV28 with TRBJ2-5, with 10 bases matching TRBD1. Germline-derived CDR1 and CDR2 are MDHEN and SYDVKM. Unmatched junction bases numbered 6, after V lost 2 bases and J lost 3 bases. This CDR3 region has 16 residues. CDR3 bases: TGTGCCAGCAGTTTAACCGGGACAGGGGAGGAAGAGACCCAGTACTTC. It is translated as CASSLTGTGEEETQYF.

This clonotype showed up many times. The chain joins TRBV12-3 or TRBV12-4 to TRBJ2-5, with TRBD2 as a possible D gene (6 bases). The CDR3 length is 11 residues. V lost 5 bases and J 9 bases, leaving 10 bases between the germline ends. The CDR3, as DNA: TGTGCCAGCAGTGGACGACTAGCCCAGTACTTC. Translating it yields CASSGRLAQYF.

This clonotype was found many times. The chain has TRBV20-1 and TRBJ2-2; the D gene could be TRBD1 or TRBD2 (5 bases each). CDR1 and CDR2 from the germline V gene are DFQATT and SNEGSKA (reference sequence). V dropped 6 bases and J dropped 2 bases, with 13 bases sitting between them. The CDR3 contains 14 residues. Written as DNA, the CDR3 is TGCAGTGCCTCGAGGGACCCAAACACCGGGGAGCTGTTTTTT. It codes for CSASRDPNTGELFF.

This clonotype was seen a single time. The chain employs TRBV6-1 and TRBJ2-7, with no clear D. From germline, CDR1 is MNHNS and CDR2 SASEGT. The CDR3 has 18 amino acids. The V and J ends lost 1 base and 3 bases respectively, with 22 bases between them. For the CDR3, the DNA is TGTGCCAGCAGTGAAGGTCCGTTAATCCACCTCTTAGACTACGAGCAGTACTTC. Translating it yields CASSEGPLIHLLDYEQYF.

This clonotype was seen at least ten times. This chain links TRBV6-2 or TRBV6-3 with TRBJ2-7; D uncertain. The V and J ends lost 4 bases and 2 bases respectively, with 12 bases between them. The length of the CDR3 is 14 residues. Germline loops: CDR1 MNHEY, CDR2 SVGEGT. Written as DNA, the CDR3 is TGTGCCAGCAGTTTTCCCGGTGGTACCTACGAGCAGTACTTC. It is translated as CASSFPGGTYEQYF.

This clonotype has at least ten counts. The chain recombines TRBV6-5 with TRBJ1-2; TRBD1 is a possible D gene (6 bases). Germline loops: CDR1 MNHEY, CDR2 SVGAGI. The CDR3 contains 16 residues. Between the trimmed V and J ends, which lost 6 bases and 4 bases, there was a span of 21 bases. In DNA, the CDR3 is TGTGCCAGCAGCCCCTTAGCCGACAGGCTCTTCTATGGCTACACCTTC. Translated, it gives CASSPLADRLFYGYTF.

This clonotype was counted at least ten times. The chain is built from TRBV4-3 and TRBJ1-6; maybe TRBD1 (6 bases). CDR1 is LGHNA, CDR2 YSLEER, per germline. The ends were cut back, 3 bases at V and 8 bases at J, with 17 bases in the middle. The length of the CDR3 is 16 residues. The chain's CDR3 is CASSHVRQASYSPLHF. DNA for the CDR3: TGCGCCAGCAGCCATGTAAGACAGGCGTCCTATTCACCCCTCCACTTT.

This clonotype was seen many times. Germline and junction disagree at one end, which may indicate a read error. This chain joins TRBV20-1 and TRBJ2-7, with D perhaps assigned TRBD1 or TRBD2 (5 bases each). The CDR3 is 12 amino acids. Germline V gene data show CDR1 as DFQATT and CDR2 as SNEGSKA (reference sequence). The CDR3, as DNA: TGCAGTGCCCAAGGGGCGGGCTACGGGCAGTACTTC. This encodes CSAQGAGYGQYF.

This clonotype was counted many times. The chain has TRBV30 and TRBJ1-2; D not certain. The CDR3 sequence is 11 residues long. The V gene's germline CDR1 is GTSNPN and CDR2 SVGIG (reference sequence). V was clipped by 2 bases and J by 6 bases, with 7 bases between them. Here the CDR3 reads CAWSSDHGYTF. The CDR3 DNA reads TGTGCCTGGAGTAGTGATCATGGCTACACCTTC.

This clonotype has a count of ten or more. This chain links TRBV28 with TRBJ2-7, with 9 bases fitting TRBD1. This CDR3 is 15 amino acids long. The trim removed 5 bases at V and 4 bases at J, leaving 9 bases unmatched. From germline, CDR1 is MDHEN and CDR2 SYDVKM. CDR3 nucleotides: TGTGCCAGCAGTCCTACAGGGGGCCACCCTTACGAGCAGTACTTC. It specifies CASSPTGGHPYEQYF.

This clonotype has ten or more counts. V gene TRBV4-2 combines with J gene TRBJ1-5; 10 bases are a match to TRBD1. The V gene's germline CDR1 is LGHNA and CDR2 YNFKEQ. After removal of 4 bases from V and 0 bases from J, the junction contained 15 bases not matched to a gene. This CDR3 has 20 residues. CDR3: CASSPTELTGGTHSNQPQHF. For the CDR3, the DNA is TGTGCCAGCAGCCCCACCGAATTGACAGGGGGCACCCATAGCAATCAGCCCCAGCATTTT.

This clonotype was recorded at least ten times. V gene TRBV12-3 or TRBV12-4 combines with J gene TRBJ1-5; no reliable D call. This CDR3 contains 14 residues. Trimming cost V 4 bases and J 0 bases, with 7 bases left between them. The chain's CDR3 is CASSSRLSNQPQHF. CDR3 DNA sequence: TGTGCCAGCAGTTCGCGTCTTAGCAATCAGCCCCAGCATTTT.

Concerning this clonotype: At one end the junction does not follow the germline gene, possibly because of a read error. The V call is TRBV6-5, the J call TRBJ2-7; D gene uncertain. The CDR3 extends over 12 amino acids. Germline V lookup: CDR1 MNHEY, CDR2 SVGAGI. The CDR3 nucleotides are TGTGCCAGCAGTTACCTGAAATACGAGCGGTACTTC. Residues: CASSYLKYERYF.

The table lists this clonotype with many counts. V gene TRBV10-3 combines with J gene TRBJ1-5; D is undetermined. Deletions cut 3 bases from V and 0 bases from J, with 6 bases between. CDR3 length equals 14 residues. CDR1 ENHRY and CDR2 SYGVKD come from the germline V gene. In nucleotides, the CDR3 is TGTGCCATCAGTGACAGCTATAGCAATCAGCCCCAGCATTTT. Translated, it gives CAISDSYSNQPQHF.

The CDR3 nucleotides are TGTGCCAGCAGTGAAATGGGACAGAGAAATCAGCCCCAGCATTTT. Translating it yields CASSEMGQRNQPQHF. The chain employs TRBV12-3 or TRBV12-4 and TRBJ1-5, with TRBD1 identical over 7 bases. This CDR3 region has 15 residues. V dropped 5 bases and J dropped 4; count of bases not matched to a gene: 8.

In this sample, this clonotype turned up many times. This chain connects TRBV11-3 to TRBJ1-2; maybe TRBD1 (5 bases). From germline, CDR1 is SGHNT and CDR2 YENEEA. The CDR3 contains 17 residues. The V and J ends lost 1 base and 0 bases respectively, with 15 bases between them. In DNA form, the CDR3 reads TGTGCCAGCAGCTTAGGATGGGGACGGGTTCCTAACTATGGCTACACCTTC. Translated, it gives CASSLGWGRVPNYGYTF.

A few counts support this clonotype. This chain connects TRBV10-1 to TRBJ1-2; D ambiguous. Trimming pared 0 bases from V and 4 bases from J, leaving 15 bases between. The CDR3 sequence is 16 residues long. Germline lookup yields CDR1 WNHNN and CDR2 SYGVQD (reference sequence). The CDR3 protein is CASSESCGSLAYGYTF. CDR3 sequence (DNA): TGCGCCAGCAGTGAGTCCTGTGGCAGCTTAGCCTATGGCTACACCTTC.

The CDR3 DNA reads as TGTGCCATCGAGACCCAGACTGAAGCTTTCTTT. As protein: CAIETQTEAFF. The V and J genes are TRBV6-1 and TRBJ1-1, with D unresolved. V shed 10 bases and J shed 5 bases, with 11 bases lying between them. The CDR3 loop spans 11 amino acids. Per the germline V gene, CDR1 is MNHNS and CDR2 is SASEGT.

This clonotype was picked up many times. The gene calls are TRBV11-1 and TRBJ2-2; D possibly corresponds to TRBD2 (6 bases). The germline CDR1 and CDR2 sequences are SGHAT and FQDESV (reference sequence). There are 17 residues in the CDR3. The V gene lost 1 base and the J gene lost 1 base, with 13 bases spanning the gap. The CDR3 bases are TGTGCCAGCAGCTTAGGGTTAGCGGCTGGGAACACCGGGGAGCTGTTTTTT. Protein product: CASSLGLAAGNTGELFF.